This T cell receptor beta chain emerged from a study of shared T cell receptors in the human thymus. The CDR3 loop spans 14 amino acids. The ends lost 4 bases at V and 1 base at J; junction bases unmatched: 4. The V gene's germline CDR1 is SGHDT and CDR2 YYEEEE. TCRdb's copy holds only in-frame clones and misses some; the assay was immunoSEQ multiplex PCR. The table lists hundreds of thousands of clones, roughly 90% of them singletons. These sequences were also reported in another study, on human thymus T cells. From that second work: Thymic samples were excised during corrective heart operations. Thymic repertoires of unrelated individuals were reported in related research to overlap highly.

Sequencing was done on a sample of thymocytes. The TCR was taken from a boy younger than two with a congenital heart defect. The rearrangement joins TRBV5-6 to TRBJ2-5; 7 bases are a match to TRBD1. The CDR3 loop reads CASSVGDSQETQYF. CDR3 sequence (DNA): TGTGCCAGCAGCGTGGGGGACAGCCAAGAGACCCAGTACTTC.